Listed below are T cell receptor beta chains from one sample, sequenced in a study of CD8+ T cells in alopecia areata. TCRdb's table, derived via immunoSEQ multiplex PCR, lists solely in-frame clones and lacks some. This table has 150,000 or so clones, 40% to 65% appearing once. The sample was CD8+ T cells sorted from blood, taken at week 0. These receptors were obtained from a human donor with alopecia areata. Each CDR3 is given with its conserved first and last residue.

v_gene: TRBV29-1; j_gene: TRBJ1-2; CDR3aa: CSVGVDRAGGYTF
v_gene: TRBV27; j_gene: TRBJ2-5; CDR3aa: CASRDTGTGFTETQYF
v_gene: TRBV28; j_gene: TRBJ1-2; CDR3aa: CASSFNQDGYTF
v_gene: TRBV30; j_gene: TRBJ2-7; CDR3aa: CAWSVDRGDEQYF
v_gene: TRBV2; j_gene: TRBJ1-2; CDR3aa: CASSEVLYGYTF
v_gene: TRBV25-1; j_gene: TRBJ2-5; CDR3aa: CASSPSTVQETQYF
v_gene: TRBV9; j_gene: TRBJ2-7; CDR3aa: CASSPRGGETYEQYF
v_gene: TRBV27; j_gene: TRBJ1-1; CDR3aa: CASSLGQKPTEAFF
v_gene: TRBV25-1; j_gene: TRBJ1-2; CDR3aa: CASEETNYGYTF
v_gene: TRBV29-1; j_gene: TRBJ2-7; CDR3aa: CSVSDLNSYEQYF
v_gene: TRBV6-5; j_gene: TRBJ1-2; CDR3aa: CASSQEGPDDGYTF
v_gene: TRBV29-1; j_gene: TRBJ2-7; CDR3aa: CSVRDGYEQYF
v_gene: TRBV4-3; j_gene: TRBJ1-5; CDR3aa: CASSQDLLQPQHF
v_gene: TRBV10-2; j_gene: TRBJ1-6; CDR3aa: CASSEGQGSSPLHF
v_gene: TRBV7-6; j_gene: TRBJ1-1; CDR3aa: CASRRGMNTEAFF